Listed below are T cell receptor beta chains from one sample, sequenced in a study of Graves' ophthalmopathy and Graves' hyperthyroidism. MiXCR, run by TCRdb on the multiplex PCR reads, gives a single entry per CDR3 protein. Here the sample spans about 170,000 distinct CDR3 sequences, 30% to 45% being singletons. Sequenced: peripheral blood. Receptor source: a woman between 40 and 50 years old with Graves' ophthalmopathy. Both conserved end residues are part of each CDR3. D genes are given only for firm matches. Clone size appears in some rows only: once, few, many, or a class for an expanded clone.

medium-sized | TRBJ2-7 | TRBD1 | TRBV6-2/TRBV6-3 | CASRGTDSYEQYF | TGTGCCAGCAGAGGGACAGACTCCTACGAGCAGTACTTC
once | TRBJ1-6 | TRBD1 | TRBV14 | CASSLTGRGSPLHF | TGTGCCAGCAGCCTGACAGGGAGGGGGTCACCCCTCCACTTT
many | TRBJ1-1 | NA | TRBV6-5 | CASSYKPGTEAFF | TGTGCCAGCAGTTACAAGCCGGGCACTGAAGCTTTCTTT
NA | TRBJ1-2 | NA | TRBV6-2/TRBV6-3 | CASTFPGSGTYGYTF | TGTGCCAGCACCTTTCCAGGGTCAGGTACCTATGGCTACACCTTC
many | TRBJ1-3 | NA | TRBV10-1 | CASRPGSGNTIYF | TGCGCCAGCAGACCGGGGTCTGGAAACACCATATATTTT
many | TRBJ1-5 | TRBD1 | TRBV6-5 | CASSPDRVRQPQHF | TGTGCCAGCAGTCCGGACAGGGTACGGCAGCCCCAGCATTTT
many | TRBJ1-6 | TRBD1 | TRBV5-1 | CASSWTGPGVHSPLHF | TGCGCCAGCAGCTGGACAGGGCCGGGCGTGCATTCACCCCTCCACTTT
NA | TRBJ1-1 | NA | TRBV14 | CASSQDRTVEAFF | TGTGCCAGCAGCCAAGACAGGACAGTTGAAGCTTTCTTT
many | TRBJ1-2 | NA | TRBV6-5 | CASRSRGGYTF | TGTGCCAGCAGGTCCCGTGGGGGCTACACCTTC
NA | TRBJ1-6 | NA | TRBV28 | CASSYASPPRSPLHF | TGTGCCAGCAGTTACGCTTCGCCTCCCCGGTCACCCCTCCACTTT
few | TRBJ2-5 | NA | TRBV20-1 | CSLRGEETQYF | TGCAGTCTCAGGGGGGAAGAGACCCAGTACTTC
NA | TRBJ1-1 | NA | TRBV6-1 | CASSDRGWTEAFF | TGTGCCAGCAGTGACAGGGGATGGACTGAAGCTTTCTTT
many | TRBJ1-1 | TRBD1 | TRBV18 | CASSPRTGENTEAFF | TGTGCCAGCTCACCACGGACAGGGGAGAACACTGAAGCTTTCTTT
many | TRBJ2-2 | NA | TRBV4-1 | CASSQLGTGGNTGELFF | TGCGCCAGCAGCCAACTTGGGACCGGGGGGAACACCGGGGAGCTGTTTTTT
NA | TRBJ2-5 | TRBD2 | TRBV6-1 | CASSISGRSGTQYF | TGTGCCAGCAGCATTAGCGGGAGAAGTGGGACCCAGTACTTC
NA | TRBJ1-5 | NA | TRBV28 | CASSFSTGNQPQHF | TGTGCCAGCAGTTTCTCAACAGGGAATCAGCCCCAGCATTTT
NA | TRBJ1-2 | NA | TRBV12-3/TRBV12-4 | CASSGTGRRGYTF | TGTGCCAGCAGCGGTACAGGGAGACGCGGCTACACCTTC
NA | TRBJ2-7 | NA | TRBV12-3/TRBV12-4 | CASSFGPTPTYEQYF | TGTGCCAGCAGTTTCGGTCCAACACCTACGTACGAGCAGTACTTC
many | TRBJ1-1 | TRBD1 | TRBV27 | CASSFQQGSTEAFF | TGTGCCAGCAGTTTTCAACAGGGGAGCACTGAAGCTTTCTTT
many | TRBJ1-5 | TRBD1 | TRBV2 | CASSAGQLGMQPQHF | TGTGCCAGCAGCGCGGGACAGTTAGGGATGCAGCCCCAGCATTTT
few | TRBJ1-1 | NA | TRBV2 | CASSEYAVDEAFF | TGTGCCAGCAGTGAATATGCAGTTGATGAAGCTTTCTTT
many | TRBJ1-6 | NA | TRBV6-2/TRBV6-3 | CASSYRGPLHF | TGTGCCAGCAGTTATAGGGGACCCCTCCACTTT
NA | TRBJ1-6 | NA | TRBV7-9 | CASSFRSYSYNSPLHF | TGTGCCAGCAGCTTCCGGTCGTACTCCTATAATTCACCCCTCCACTTT
many | TRBJ1-5 | NA | TRBV12-3/TRBV12-4 | CASSLGVNSNQPQHF | TGTGCCAGCAGTTTAGGGGTCAATAGCAATCAGCCCCAGCATTTT
few | TRBJ1-6 | TRBD1 | TRBV4-2 | CASSQGTGGGSPLHF | TGTGCCAGCAGCCAAGGGACAGGCGGGGGATCACCCCTCCACTTT
many | TRBJ1-5 | NA | TRBV6-4 | CASSPSPSHRIGQPQHF | TGTGCCAGCAGTCCCTCCCCGTCCCACAGGATTGGTCAGCCCCAGCATTTT
many | TRBJ2-3 | TRBD1 | TRBV27 | CASSSPDRGLSTDTQYF | TGTGCCAGCAGTTCCCCCGACAGGGGTTTGAGCACAGATACGCAGTATTTT
many | TRBJ2-5 | NA | TRBV28 | CASNKFRETQYF | TGTGCCAGCAATAAGTTCCGAGAGACCCAGTACTTC
many | TRBJ1-5 | TRBD1 | TRBV15 | CATSRGTGQGYQPQHF | TGTGCCACCAGCAGAGGAACGGGACAGGGGTACCAGCCCCAGCATTTT
NA | TRBJ1-1 | NA | TRBV11-2 | CASSLDPTGKAFF | TGTGCCAGCAGCTTAGATCCTACGGGAAAAGCTTTCTTT
many | TRBJ2-5 | NA | TRBV6-4 | CASSDSPKQETQYF | TGTGCCAGCAGTGACTCCCCAAAACAAGAGACCCAGTACTTC
many | TRBJ2-1 | NA | TRBV6-5 | CASRRQASGSYNEQFF | TGTGCCAGCAGGAGACAGGCCAGCGGTTCCTACAATGAGCAGTTCTTC
NA | TRBJ1-6 | NA | TRBV10-3 | CANSPGSAGAWANSPLHF | TGTGCCAACAGCCCAGGGTCTGCGGGGGCCTGGGCTAATTCACCCCTCCACTTT
many | TRBJ2-2 | NA | TRBV7-3 | CASSLNLGDSNTGELFF | TGTGCCAGCAGCTTAAACTTGGGTGATTCGAACACCGGGGAGCTGTTTTTT
once | TRBJ2-7 | NA | TRBV4-3 | CASSQGRGTYEQYF | TGCGCCAGCAGCCAGGGCAGGGGTACCTACGAGCAGTACTTC
many | TRBJ2-5 | TRBD2 | TRBV12-3/TRBV12-4 | CASSLAGGSQETQYF | TGTGCCAGCAGTCTGGCGGGGGGGTCGCAAGAGACCCAGTACTTC
NA | TRBJ2-7 | TRBD2 | TRBV12-3/TRBV12-4 | CASSLRAGIGYEQYF | TGTGCCAGCAGTTTGCGAGCGGGGATTGGGTACGAGCAGTACTTC
NA | TRBJ1-5 | NA | TRBV18 | CASSPQGGDQPQHF | TGTGCCAGCTCACCACAGGGAGGGGATCAGCCCCAGCATTTT
NA | TRBJ1-1 | NA | TRBV6-2/TRBV6-3 | CASRGPRTEAFF | TGTGCCAGCCGGGGTCCTAGGACTGAAGCTTTCTTT
many | TRBJ2-7 | TRBD1 | TRBV19 | CASSPQGASEQYF | TGTGCCAGTAGCCCCCAGGGGGCAAGCGAGCAGTACTTC
many | TRBJ2-2 | NA | TRBV6-4 | CASKPSPGGDTGELFF | TGTGCCAGCAAACCCTCCCCAGGGGGGGACACCGGGGAGCTGTTTTTT
NA | TRBJ2-5 | TRBD1 | TRBV6-1 | CASRKDRETQYF | TGTGCCAGCAGGAAGGACAGGGAGACCCAGTACTTC
many | TRBJ2-7 | NA | TRBV19 | CASRLSWGFSYEQYF | TGTGCCAGTAGATTAAGCTGGGGCTTCTCCTACGAGCAGTACTTC
NA | TRBJ1-1 | NA | TRBV19 | CASSIDLVNTEAFF | TGTGCCAGTAGTATAGACCTAGTCAACACTGAAGCTTTCTTT
NA | TRBJ1-1 | NA | TRBV20-1 | CVKQGFGTEAFF | TGCGTCAAACAGGGTTTTGGCACTGAAGCTTTCTTT
NA | TRBJ2-7 | TRBD1 | TRBV27 | CASSRGGQARYEQYF | TGTGCCAGCAGCCGAGGGGGACAGGCTCGGTACGAGCAGTACTTC
NA | TRBJ2-2 | NA | TRBV12-3/TRBV12-4 | CASSLGTGGELFF | TGTGCCAGCAGTTTGGGGACGGGCGGGGAGCTGTTTTTT
many | TRBJ2-7 | TRBD2 | TRBV4-3 | CASSQEMGTSGFYEQYF | TGCGCCAGCAGCCAAGAGATGGGGACTAGCGGATTCTACGAGCAGTACTTC
NA | TRBJ2-2 | TRBD2 | TRBV12-3/TRBV12-4 | CASSSTTSGSFGELFF | TGTGCCAGCAGTTCCACGACTAGCGGGAGTTTCGGGGAGCTGTTTTTT
many | TRBJ2-6 | TRBD1 | TRBV12-3/TRBV12-4 | CASSSRTGADVLTF | TGTGCCAGCAGTTCCCGGACAGGGGCGGACGTCCTGACTTTC